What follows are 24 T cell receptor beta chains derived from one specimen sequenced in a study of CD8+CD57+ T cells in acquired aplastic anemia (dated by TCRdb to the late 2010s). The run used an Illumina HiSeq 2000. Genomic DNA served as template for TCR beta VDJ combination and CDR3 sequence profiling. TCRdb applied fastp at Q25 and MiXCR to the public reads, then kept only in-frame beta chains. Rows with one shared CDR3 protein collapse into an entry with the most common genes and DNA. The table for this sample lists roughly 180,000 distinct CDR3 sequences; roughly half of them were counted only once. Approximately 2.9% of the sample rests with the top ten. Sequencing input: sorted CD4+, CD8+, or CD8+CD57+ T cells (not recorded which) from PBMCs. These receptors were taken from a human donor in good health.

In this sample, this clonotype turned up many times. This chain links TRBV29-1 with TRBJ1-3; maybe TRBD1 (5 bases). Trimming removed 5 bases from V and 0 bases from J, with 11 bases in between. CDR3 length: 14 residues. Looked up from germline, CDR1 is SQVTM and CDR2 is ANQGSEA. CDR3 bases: TGCAGCGTTCAATCGGGGGTCTCTGGAAACACCATATATTTT. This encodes CSVQSGVSGNTIYF.

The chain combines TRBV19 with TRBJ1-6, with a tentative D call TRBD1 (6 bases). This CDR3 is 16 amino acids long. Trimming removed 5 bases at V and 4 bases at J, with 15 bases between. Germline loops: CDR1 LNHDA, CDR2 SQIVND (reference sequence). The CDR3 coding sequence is TGTGCCAGTAGTCCGTGGACAGTGGTATATAATTCACCCCTCCACTTT. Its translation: CASSPWTVVYNSPLHF.

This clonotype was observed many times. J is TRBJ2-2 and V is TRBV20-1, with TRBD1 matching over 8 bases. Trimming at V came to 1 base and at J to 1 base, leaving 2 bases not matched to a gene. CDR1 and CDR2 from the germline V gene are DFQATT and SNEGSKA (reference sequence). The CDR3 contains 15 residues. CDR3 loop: CSARVGTGNTGELFF. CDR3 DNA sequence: TGCAGTGCTAGAGTTGGGACAGGGAACACCGGGGAGCTGTTTTTT.

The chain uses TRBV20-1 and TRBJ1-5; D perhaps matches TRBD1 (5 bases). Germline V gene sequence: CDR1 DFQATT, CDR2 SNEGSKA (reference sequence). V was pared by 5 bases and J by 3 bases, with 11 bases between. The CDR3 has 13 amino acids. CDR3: CSAARGANQPQHF. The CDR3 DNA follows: TGCAGTGCTGCGAGAGGGGCCAATCAGCCCCAGCATTTT.

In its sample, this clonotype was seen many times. CDR3 in amino acids: CASSVAGLSGAAQETQYF. Written as DNA, the CDR3 is TGTGCCAGTAGTGTGGCCGGCTTATCCGGGGCAGCTCAAGAGACCCAGTACTTC. The V and J genes are TRBV19 and TRBJ2-5; D is tentatively TRBD1 or TRBD2 (5 bases each). The length of the CDR3 is 18 residues. From germline, CDR1 is LNHDA and CDR2 SQIVND (reference sequence). V lost 5 bases, J lost 2 bases, and 24 bases lay in between.

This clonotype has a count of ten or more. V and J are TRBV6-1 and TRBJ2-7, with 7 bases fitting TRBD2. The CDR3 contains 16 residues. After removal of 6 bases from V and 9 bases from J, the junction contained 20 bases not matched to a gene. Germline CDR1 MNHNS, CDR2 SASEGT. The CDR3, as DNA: TGTGCCAGCAGCGATAGTACTAGCGACTTACTAAGTGGGCAGTACTTC. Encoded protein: CASSDSTSDLLSGQYF.

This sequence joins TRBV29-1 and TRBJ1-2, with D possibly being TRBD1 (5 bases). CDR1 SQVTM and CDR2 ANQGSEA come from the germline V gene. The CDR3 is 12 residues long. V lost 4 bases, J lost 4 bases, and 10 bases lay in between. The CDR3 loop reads CSVVRGGYGYTF. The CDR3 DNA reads TGCAGCGTTGTTCGGGGGGGCTATGGCTACACCTTC.

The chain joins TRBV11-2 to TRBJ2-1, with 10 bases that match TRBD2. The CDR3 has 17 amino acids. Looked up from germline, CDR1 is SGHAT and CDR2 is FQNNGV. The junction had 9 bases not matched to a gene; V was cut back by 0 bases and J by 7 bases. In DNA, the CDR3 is TGTGCCAGCAGCTTAGATCTGGTAGCGGGAGGTAGGAATGAGCAGTTCTTC. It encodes CASSLDLVAGGRNEQFF.

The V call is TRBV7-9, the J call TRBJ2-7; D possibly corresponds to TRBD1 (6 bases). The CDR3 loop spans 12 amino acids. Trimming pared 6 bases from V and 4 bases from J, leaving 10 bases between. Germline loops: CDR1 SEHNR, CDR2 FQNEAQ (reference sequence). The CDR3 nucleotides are TGTGCCAGCAGGAGCACAGGGTACGAGCAGTACTTC. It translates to CASRSTGYEQYF. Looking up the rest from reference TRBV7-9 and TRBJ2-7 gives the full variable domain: DTGVSQNPRHKITKRGQNVTFRCDPISEHNRLYWYRQTLGQGPEFLTYFQNEAQLEKSRLLSDRFSAERPKGSFSTLEIQRTEQGDSAMYLCASRSTGYEQYFGPGTRLTVT.

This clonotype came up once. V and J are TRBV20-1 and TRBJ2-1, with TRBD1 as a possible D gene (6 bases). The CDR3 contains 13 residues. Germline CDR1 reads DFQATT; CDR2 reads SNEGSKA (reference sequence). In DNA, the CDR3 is TGCCAGCCGGAAGGGGGCTCCTACAATGAGCAGTTCTTC. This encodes CQPEGGSYNEQFF.

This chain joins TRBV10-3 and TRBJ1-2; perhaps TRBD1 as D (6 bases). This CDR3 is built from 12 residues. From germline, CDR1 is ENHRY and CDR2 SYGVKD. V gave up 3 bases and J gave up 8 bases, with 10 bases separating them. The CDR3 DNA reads TGTGCCATCAGTGATGGGGGGCAAGGCTACACCTTC. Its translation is CAISDGGQGYTF.

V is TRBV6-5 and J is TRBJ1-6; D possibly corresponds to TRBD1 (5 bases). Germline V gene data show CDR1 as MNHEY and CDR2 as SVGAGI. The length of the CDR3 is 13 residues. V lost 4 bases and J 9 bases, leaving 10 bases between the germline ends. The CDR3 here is CASSSTGGSPLHF. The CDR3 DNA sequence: TGTGCCAGCAGTTCCACAGGTGGTTCACCCCTCCACTTT.

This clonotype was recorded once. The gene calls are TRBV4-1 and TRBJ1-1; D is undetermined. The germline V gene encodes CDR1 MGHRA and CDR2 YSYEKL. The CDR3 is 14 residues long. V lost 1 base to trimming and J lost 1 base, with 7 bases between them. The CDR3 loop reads CASSQVEENTEAFF. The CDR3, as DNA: TGCGCCAGCAGCCAAGTGGAGGAGAACACTGAAGCTTTCTTT.

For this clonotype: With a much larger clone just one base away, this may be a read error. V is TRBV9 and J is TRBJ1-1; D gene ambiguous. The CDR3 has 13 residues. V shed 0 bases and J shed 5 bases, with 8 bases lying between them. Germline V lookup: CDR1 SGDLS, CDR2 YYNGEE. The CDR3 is CASSVVDETEAFF. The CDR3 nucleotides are TGTGCCAGCAGCGTAGTGGACGAGACTGAAGCTTTCTTT.

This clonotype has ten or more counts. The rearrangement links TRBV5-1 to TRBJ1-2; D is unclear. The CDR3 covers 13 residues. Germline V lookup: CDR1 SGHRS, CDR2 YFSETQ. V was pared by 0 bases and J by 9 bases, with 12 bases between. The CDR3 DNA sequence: TGCGCCAGCAGCTTGGAAGGCAAGACAAGCTACACCTTC. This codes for CASSLEGKTSYTF.

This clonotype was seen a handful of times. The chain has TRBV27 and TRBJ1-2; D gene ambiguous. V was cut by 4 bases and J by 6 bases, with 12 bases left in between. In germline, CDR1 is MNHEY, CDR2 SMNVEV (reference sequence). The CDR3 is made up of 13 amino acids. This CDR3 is CASSWRAGDGYTF. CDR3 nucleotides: TGTGCCAGCAGTTGGAGGGCAGGAGATGGCTACACCTTC.

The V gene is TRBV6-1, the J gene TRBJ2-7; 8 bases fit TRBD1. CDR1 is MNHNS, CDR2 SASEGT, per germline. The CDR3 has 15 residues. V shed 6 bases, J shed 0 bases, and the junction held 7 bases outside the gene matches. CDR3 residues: CASSSGGLSSYEQYF. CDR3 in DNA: TGTGCCAGCAGCTCAGGGGGCCTAAGCTCCTACGAGCAGTACTTC.

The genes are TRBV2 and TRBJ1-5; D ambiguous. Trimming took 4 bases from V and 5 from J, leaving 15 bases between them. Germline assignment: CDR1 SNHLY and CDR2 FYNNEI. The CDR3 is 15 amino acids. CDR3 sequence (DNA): TGTGCCAGCAGTGGGTGGGAGGGTTCTTATCAGCCCCAGCATTTT. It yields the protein CASSGWEGSYQPQHF.

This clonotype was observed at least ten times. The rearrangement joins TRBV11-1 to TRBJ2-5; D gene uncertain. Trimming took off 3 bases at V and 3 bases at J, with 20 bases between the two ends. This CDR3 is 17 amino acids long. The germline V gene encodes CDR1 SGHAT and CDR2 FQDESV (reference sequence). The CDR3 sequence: CASSFQALVRVEETQYF. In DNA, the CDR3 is TGTGCCAGCAGCTTTCAGGCATTGGTAAGGGTCGAAGAGACCCAGTACTTC.

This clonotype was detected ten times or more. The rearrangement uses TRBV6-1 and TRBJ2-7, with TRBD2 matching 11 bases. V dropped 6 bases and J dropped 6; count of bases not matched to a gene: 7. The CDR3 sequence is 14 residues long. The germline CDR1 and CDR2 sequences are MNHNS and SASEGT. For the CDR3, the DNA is TGTGCCAGCAGGAATTCACTAGCGGGAGCCGAGCAGTACTTC. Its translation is CASRNSLAGAEQYF.

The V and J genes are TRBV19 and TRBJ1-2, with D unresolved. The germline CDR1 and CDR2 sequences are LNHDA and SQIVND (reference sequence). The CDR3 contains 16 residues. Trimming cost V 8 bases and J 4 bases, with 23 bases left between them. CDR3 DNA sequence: TGTGCCAGTTCCGACCAGGTTTCCTGGGTTCTCTATGGCTACACCTTC. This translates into CASSDQVSWVLYGYTF.

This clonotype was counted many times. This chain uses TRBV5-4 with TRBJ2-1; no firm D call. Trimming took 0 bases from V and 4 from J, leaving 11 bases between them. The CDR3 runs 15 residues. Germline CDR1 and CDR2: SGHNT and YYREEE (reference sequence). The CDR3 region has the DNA TGTGCCAGCAGCTTGGTAATCTTGCCGTACAATGAGCAGTTCTTC. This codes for CASSLVILPYNEQFF.

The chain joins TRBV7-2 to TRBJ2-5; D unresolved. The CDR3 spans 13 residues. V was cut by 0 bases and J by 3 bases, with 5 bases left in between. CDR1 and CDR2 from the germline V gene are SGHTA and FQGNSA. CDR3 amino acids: CASSLAKKETQYF. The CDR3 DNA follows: TGTGCCAGCAGCTTAGCAAAGAAAGAGACCCAGTACTTC.

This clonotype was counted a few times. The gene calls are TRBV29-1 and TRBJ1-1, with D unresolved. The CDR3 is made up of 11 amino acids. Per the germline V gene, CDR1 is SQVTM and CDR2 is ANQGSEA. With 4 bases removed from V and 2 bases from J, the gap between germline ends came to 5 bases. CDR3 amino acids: CSVAANTEAFF. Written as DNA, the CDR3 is TGCAGCGTTGCGGCTAACACTGAAGCTTTCTTT. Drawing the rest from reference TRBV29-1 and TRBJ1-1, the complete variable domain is SAVISQKPSRDICQRGTSLTIQCQVDSQVTMMFWYRQQPGQSLTLIATANQGSEATYESGFVIDKFPISRPNLTFSTLTVSNMSPEDSSIYLCSVAANTEAFFGQGTRLTVV.